This is a list of T cell receptor beta chains from one sample in a study of blood T cell repertoires in COVID-19. Some clones are missing from TCRdb's copy, which holds only in-frame ones; the method was immunoSEQ multiplex PCR. The sample lists under 60,000 clones; around three quarters were seen once. The specimen was peripheral blood. These receptor sequences come from a man aged 65 to 79 with acute or convalescent COVID-19. The CDR3 runs from the conserved cysteine through the conserved F or W. D genes are given only for firm matches. For some rows the clone size is stated as once, few or many, or as a class when expanded; others skip it.

TRBJ2-3,16,TRBV7-2,.,.,CASSLRGSRGTDTQYF,TGTGCCAGCAGCTTAAGAGGGAGCCGGGGAACAGATACGCAGTATTTT
TRBJ2-1,18,TRBV7-9,TRBD2,.,CASSLWLAGGSSYNEQFF,TGTGCCAGCAGCTTGTGGCTAGCGGGCGGGAGCTCCTACAATGAGCAGTTCTTC
TRBJ1-1,13,TRBV30,TRBD1,few,CAWNLQGAREAFF,TGTGCCTGGAATCTACAGGGGGCGCGAGAAGCTTTCTTT
TRBJ2-3,16,TRBV6-2/TRBV6-3,.,few,CASSYPTGKPTDTQYF,TGTGCCAGCAGTTACCCGACAGGAAAGCCGACAGATACGCAGTATTTT
TRBJ2-3,14,TRBV7-3,TRBD2,.,CASSPPGAGGHLYF,TGTGCCAGCAGCCCACCGGGCGCGGGGGGGCATCTGTATTTT
TRBJ2-7,14,TRBV18,.,.,CASSPIDSSYEQYF,TGTGCCAGCTCACCGATCGACAGTTCCTACGAGCAGTACTTC
TRBJ2-5,14,TRBV12-5,.,.,CASGYLTQGETQYF,TGTGCTAGTGGTTACCTAACCCAGGGGGAGACCCAGTACTTC
TRBJ2-2,14,TRBV10-1,.,.,CASSENSGPGELFF,TGCGCCAGCAGTGAGAATTCAGGGCCCGGGGAGCTGTTTTTT
TRBJ1-3,15,TRBV7-3,.,few,CASSLSGGAGNTIYF,TGTGCCAGCAGCTTAAGTGGCGGCGCTGGAAACACCATATATTTT
TRBJ1-4,16,TRBV5-1,.,.,CASSLSGGAANEKLFF,TGCGCCAGCAGCTTGTCGGGGGGCGCCGCTAATGAAAAACTGTTTTTT
TRBJ1-1,15,TRBV2,TRBD1,.,CASSEYGQGNTEAFF,TGTGCCAGCAGTGAATACGGACAGGGGAACACTGAAGCTTTCTTT
TRBJ1-4,14,TRBV7-8,.,.,CASSGQQANEKLFF,TGTGCCAGCAGCGGACAGCAAGCTAATGAAAAACTGTTTTTT
TRBJ2-5,15,TRBV3-1/TRBV3-2,.,.,CASSQGQGPQETQYF,TGTGCCAGCAGCCAAGGGCAGGGGCCTCAAGAGACCCAGTACTTC
TRBJ2-2,15,TRBV6-4,TRBD2,.,CASSESGGATGELFF,TGTGCCAGCAGTGAAAGCGGGGGGGCCACCGGGGAGCTGTTTTTT
TRBJ2-5,15,TRBV6-5,TRBD1,.,CASSYPGTGEETQYF,TGTGCCAGCAGTTACCCCGGGACAGGTGAAGAGACCCAGTACTTC
TRBJ1-2,15,TRBV3-1/TRBV3-2,TRBD1,.,CASSQTPTGDYGYTF,TGTGCCAGCAGCCAAACCCCAACAGGGGACTATGGCTACACCTTC
TRBJ2-1,15,TRBV2,TRBD1,.,CASRRGQGAGNEQFF,TGTGCCAGCAGGAGGGGACAGGGCGCGGGAAATGAGCAGTTCTTC
TRBJ1-3,16,TRBV5-1,.,.,CASSLGLQGSGNTIYF,TGCGCCAGCAGCTTGGGGCTACAGGGTAGCGGAAACACCATATATTTT
TRBJ2-2,15,TRBV27,.,.,CASSFVQANTGELFF,TGTGCCAGCAGTTTTGTACAGGCGAACACCGGGGAGCTGTTTTTT
TRBJ1-1,13,TRBV5-4,.,.,CAHSTGMDTEAFF,TGTGCCCACTCCACAGGGATGGACACTGAAGCTTTCTTT
TRBJ1-2,13,TRBV30,.,.,CAWDAVAFEGYTF,TGTGCCTGGGATGCGGTCGCGTTCGAGGGCTACACCTTC
TRBJ2-6,16,TRBV6-5,.,.,CASSYGQISGANVLTF,TGTGCCAGCAGTTACGGGCAGATCTCTGGGGCCAACGTCCTGACTTTC
TRBJ2-1,12,TRBV2,.,.,CAFSKEGSVQFF,TGTGCCTTCTCTAAGGAGGGTTCGGTGCAGTTCTTC
TRBJ2-7,15,TRBV11-1,TRBD1,.,CASSSRTGLTYEQYF,TGTGCCAGCAGCTCTCGGACAGGGCTCACTTACGAGCAGTACTTC
TRBJ2-7,16,TRBV9,TRBD1,.,CASSGSDRASSYEQYF,TGTGCCAGCAGCGGGAGTGACAGGGCCAGCTCCTACGAGCAGTACTTC
TRBJ1-1,13,TRBV28,TRBD1,once,CASSPGQGLGAFF,TGTGCCAGCAGTCCAGGACAGGGTCTCGGAGCTTTCTTT
TRBJ2-1,15,TRBV6-1,TRBD2,.,CASSERGLAKVEQFF,TGTGCCAGCAGTGAAAGGGGACTAGCTAAGGTTGAGCAGTTCTTC
TRBJ2-7,14,TRBV28,.,.,CATTYRRTSYEQYF,TGTGCCACCACCTATCGGAGGACCTCCTACGAGCAGTACTTC
TRBJ2-1,18,TRBV9,TRBD2,.,CASSVGRLAGGSYNEQFF,TGTGCCAGCAGCGTGGGTCGACTAGCGGGAGGCTCCTACAATGAGCAGTTCTTC
TRBJ1-2,14,TRBV7-3,TRBD1,.,CASSPDRGSYGYTF,TGTGCCAGCAGCCCCGACAGGGGGTCCTATGGCTACACCTTC
TRBJ2-5,15,TRBV27,TRBD1,.,CASSRDRGGPETQYF,TGTGCCAGCTCTCGGGACAGGGGAGGTCCAGAGACCCAGTACTTC
TRBJ1-4,14,TRBV5-6,.,.,CASSDWGVNEKLFF,TGTGCCAGCAGCGACTGGGGAGTAAATGAAAAACTGTTTTTT
TRBJ1-2,16,TRBV10-3,.,few,CAISETRQGLPGGYTF,TGTGCCATCAGTGAGACCCGTCAGGGACTCCCGGGTGGCTACACCTTC
TRBJ1-4,15,TRBV5-8,.,few,CASSPGGGSNEKLFF,TGTGCCAGCAGCCCCGGTGGGGGCTCGAATGAAAAACTGTTTTTT
TRBJ2-2,15,TRBV5-6,TRBD2,.,CASSWSGTNTGELFF,TGTGCCAGCAGCTGGAGCGGGACGAACACCGGGGAGCTGTTTTTT
TRBJ2-7,14,TRBV7-9,.,.,CASSLEDRSWEQYF,TGTGCCAGCAGCTTAGAAGACAGAAGTTGGGAGCAGTACTTC
TRBJ1-2,15,TRBV3-1/TRBV3-2,.,.,CASSQRLGGAGGYTF,TGTGCCAGCAGCCAGCGCTTGGGAGGGGCGGGTGGCTACACCTTC
TRBJ2-7,13,TRBV30,.,once,CAWSPARGYEQYF,TGTGCCTGGAGCCCTGCTAGAGGCTACGAGCAGTACTTC
TRBJ2-1,14,TRBV30,TRBD2,.,CALFGLAPYNEQFF,TGTGCCTTATTCGGACTAGCGCCTTACAATGAGCAGTTCTTC
TRBJ2-7,16,TRBV2,TRBD2,.,CASSELRSGSIDEQYF,TGTGCCAGCAGTGAATTACGGAGCGGGAGTATCGACGAGCAGTACTTC
TRBJ2-5,14,TRBV5-1,.,.,CASSLVIAEETQYF,TGCGCCAGCAGCTTGGTGATAGCGGAAGAGACCCAGTACTTC
TRBJ1-2,13,TRBV18,.,.,CASSPGGDHGYTF,TGTGCCAGCTCACCAGGCGGCGACCATGGCTACACCTTC
TRBJ2-1,17,TRBV30,TRBD1,.,CAWSVFRQGGSYNEQFF,TGTGCCTGGAGTGTCTTTCGACAGGGGGGGTCCTACAATGAGCAGTTCTTC
TRBJ1-4,15,TRBV4-2,.,.,CASSQDSATNEKLFF,TGTGCCAGCAGCCAAGACTCGGCAACTAATGAAAAACTGTTTTTT
TRBJ1-5,14,TRBV28,.,.,CASSYSGENQPQHF,TGTGCCAGCAGTTATTCGGGAGAAAATCAGCCCCAGCATTTT
TRBJ1-3,14,TRBV5-1,.,.,CASSFLGAGNTIYF,TGCGCCAGCAGCTTTTTAGGGGCTGGAAACACCATATATTTT
TRBJ1-4,17,TRBV6-1,TRBD1,.,CAGSDVPGQGHYEKLFF,TGTGCCGGCAGTGATGTCCCGGGACAGGGACACTATGAAAAACTGTTTTTT
TRBJ1-1,14,TRBV5-5,.,.,CASTRLPGNTEAFF,TGTGCCAGCACCCGTCTTCCGGGGAACACTGAAGCTTTCTTT
TRBJ1-2,11,TRBV30,.,.,CAWSTGYGYTF,TGTGCCTGGAGTACAGGCTATGGCTACACCTTC